This paragraph covers one T cell receptor (beta chain) sequence. The CDR3 spans 17 residues. Per germline, CDR1 KGHSH and CDR2 LQKENI. J was trimmed by 0 bases and V by 2 bases; bases with no gene match: 7. This sample was taken from a study of blood T cell repertoires in COVID-19. Study information: Sample material is recorded as cDNA or gDNA derived from T cells, B-cell-depleted T cells, or PBMCs.

Profiling relied on immunoSEQ multiplex PCR, and the TCRdb table lists in-frame clones only, not all of them. The data show 150,000 to 200,000 clones, with 81% seen just once and 11% held by the top ten. Source material: peripheral blood. The origin of this receptor is a man aged 60-69 years with active or convalescent COVID-19. This chain links TRBV18 with TRBJ2-3; TRBD2 aligns across 8 bases. The CDR3 is CASSPFPTSESTDTQYF. CDR3 sequence (DNA): TGTGCCAGCTCACCATTTCCGACTAGCGAGAGCACAGATACGCAGTATTTT.